The T cell receptor (beta chain) described here comes from a study of blood T cell repertoires in COVID-19. The age range of participants was 18 to 89 years, with residence in about two dozen US areas. Sequenced by immunoSEQ multiplex PCR; TCRdb stores in-frame clones only, minus some. The data show approximately 170,000 clones, about four fifths seen once. Germline V lookup: CDR1 SEHNR, CDR2 FQNEAQ (reference sequence). The CDR3 runs to 12 residues. V dropped 4 bases and J dropped 9 bases, with 10 bases sitting between them. The chain couples TRBV7-9 to TRBJ1-5; D call uncertain. Sequencing input: PBMCs or T cells enriched from blood (not recorded which). The clonotype was recovered from a woman aged 45-59 years in a cohort exposed to, infected with or recovered from COVID-19 (not recorded which). CDR3 nucleotide sequence: TGTGCCAGCAGCTGGGCCGAGGGGCCCCAGCATTTT. The encoded protein is CASSWAEGPQHF.